This T cell receptor beta chain comes out of a study of blood T cells in healthy people across ages. The CDR3 is 17 amino acids. The germline V gene has CDR1 MDHEN and CDR2 SYDVKM. J gave up 3 bases and V 3 bases, and 11 bases lay outside the gene matches. General study results and limits: Unsorted PBMC material precluded a definitive naive versus antigen-experienced comparison. Naive T cell percentage showed a strong correlation with the diversity of TCR beta.

Points on this clonotype: Antigen specificity is unknown.

Donors gave about 9.3 milliliters of peripheral blood apiece. A second about 6 to 11 cycle PCR used barcoded and J-beta primers. Each cDNA molecule, via a template-switch adaptor with 12 random nucleotides, was tagged. TCRdb used MiXCR to reprocess the 5' RACE reads, holding one entry per CDR3 protein. The data contain over a million distinct CDR3 sequences, about 43% of them singletons. The specimen sequenced was blood. This TCR was recovered from a woman in her late teens or twenties in good health. This chain uses TRBV28 with TRBJ2-1; 7 bases are a match to TRBD2. In DNA form, the CDR3 reads TGTGCCAGCAGTTTGTCCATCCGGGACTACAACTACAATGAGCAGTTCTTC. Its protein product is CASSLSIRDYNYNEQFF.